The 12 T cell receptor beta chains in this list originate from one sample, sequenced in a study of shared clonotypes between healthy human individuals (TCRdb year 2020). Library creation used the immunoSEQ multiplex PCR assay. Not all clones reach the TCRdb copy of this immuneACCESS table, which keeps in-frame sequences only. Checked studies attribute under half of the gap to unresolved V genes and leave the rest unexplained. This sample lists millions of clones; 85% to 95% were detected once. Of the sample, roughly 0.13% is held by the ten largest clones. The sample taken for sequencing was naive CD4+ T cells sorted from blood. The cell subset or site label on this specimen signifies: CD45RA+ positively selected. Source of these receptors: a man aged 18 to 30 in good health.

V gene TRBV4-1 combines with J gene TRBJ2-1, with 11 bases aligning to TRBD1. The CDR3 loop spans 17 amino acids. The trim removed 0 bases at V and 7 bases at J, leaving 8 bases unmatched. Looked up from germline, CDR1 is MGHRA and CDR2 is YSYEKL. CDR3: CASSQEGGQGARNEQFF. CDR3 coding DNA: TGCGCCAGCAGCCAAGAGGGCGGACAGGGGGCGAGAAATGAGCAGTTCTTC.

J is TRBJ2-1 and V is TRBV7-9; 9 bases fit TRBD2. V lost 5 bases to trimming and J lost 0 bases; unmatched junction nucleotides: 5. Germline V gene lookup returns CDR1 SEHNR and CDR2 FQNEAQ (reference sequence). The CDR3 has 16 amino acids. The DNA of the CDR3 is TGTGCCAGCAGCCCAGGACTAGCGAGCTCCTACAATGAGCAGTTCTTC. It encodes CASSPGLASSYNEQFF.

The chain joins TRBV19 to TRBJ1-2; no reliable D call. CDR1 is LNHDA, CDR2 SQIVND, per germline (reference sequence). The CDR3 covers 15 residues. Trimming left V 4 bases short and J 0 bases short, with 12 bases between. The CDR3 sequence: CASSRTVGANYGYTF. The DNA of the CDR3 is TGTGCCAGTAGTAGAACAGTGGGAGCTAACTATGGCTACACCTTC. Combining the CDR3 with reference TRBV19 and TRBJ1-2 gives the whole variable domain DGGITQSPKYLFRKEGQNVTLSCEQNLNHDAMYWYRQDPGQGLRLIYYSQIVNDFQKGDIAEGYSVSREKKESFPLTVTSAQKNPTAFYLCASSRTVGANYGYTFGSGTRLTVV.

The chain links TRBV18 to TRBJ2-7; no firm D call. The length of the CDR3 is 13 residues. Germline values: CDR1 KGHSH, CDR2 LQKENI. Trimming removed 3 bases at V and 2 bases at J, with 8 bases between. CDR3 in DNA: TGTGCCAGCTCACCCGATGCCGCCTACGAGCAGTACTTC. Translating gives CASSPDAAYEQYF.

CDR3 in DNA: TGTGCCAGCAGCAACCCTGGGACTAGCGGGGGCCCCAGCTCCTACGAGCAGTACTTC. It translates to CASSNPGTSGGPSSYEQYF. V is TRBV21-1 and J is TRBJ2-7; TRBD2 is taken as the D call from the table, unchecked against the DNA. TRBV21-1 is designated a pseudogene. This CDR3 is built from 19 residues.

The V gene is TRBV21-1, the J gene TRBJ2-7; TRBD1 was called by the table and not checked on the DNA. TRBV21-1 is a pseudogene locus. This CDR3 has 18 amino acids. The CDR3 here is CASSKKCWGPMGSYEQYF. The CDR3 nucleotides read TGTGCCAGCAGCAAAAAATGCTGGGGCCCCATGGGCTCCTACGAGCAGTACTTC.

Comments on this clone: The sample carries other DNA sequences with the same CDR3. The chain couples TRBV5-1 to TRBJ2-5; 9 bases agree with TRBD2. The germline V gene encodes CDR1 SGHRS and CDR2 YFSETQ. This CDR3 region has 15 residues. The V gene end was trimmed by 0 bases and the J gene end by 2 bases; junction bases not matched to a gene: 2. CDR3 DNA: TGCGCCAGCAGCTTGGTTGCGGGGGGGCAAGAGACCCAGTACTTC. Encoded protein: CASSLVAGGQETQYF.

CDR3 sequence: CASSPGQGWALYF. The CDR3 bases are TGCGCCAGCAGTCCGGGACAGGGGTGGGCACTGTACTTC. The rearrangement uses TRBV10-2 and TRBJ2-7; TRBD1 aligns across 10 bases. Germline V lookup: CDR1 WSHSY, CDR2 SAAADI. The J segment lost 12 bases and the V segment lost 5 bases, leaving 10 bases of the junction unmatched. CDR3 length equals 13 residues.

Concerning this clone: The sample has other DNA sequences that encode this CDR3 too. CDR3 loop: CAISDGRGEKLFF. In DNA form, the CDR3 reads TGTGCCATCAGTGATGGCAGGGGTGAAAAACTGTTTTTT. The chain couples TRBV10-3 to TRBJ1-4; TRBD1 is a possible D gene (6 bases). The CDR3 has 13 residues. The V end was cut by 3 bases, the J end by 7 bases, with 9 bases between. Germline values: CDR1 ENHRY, CDR2 SYGVKD.

The gene calls are TRBV5-6 and TRBJ1-2; D might be TRBD1 (6 bases). The CDR3 consists of 15 residues. Trimming left V 4 bases short and J 4 bases short, with 17 bases between. CDR1 is SGHDT, CDR2 YYEEEE, per germline. The CDR3 bases are TGTGCCAGCAGCGCAGGGACACCTTTCGGCTATGGCTACACCTTC. It is translated as CASSAGTPFGYGYTF. Supplemented by reference TRBV5-6 and TRBJ1-2, the full variable domain reads DAGVTQSPTHLIKTRGQQVTLRCSPKSGHDTVSWYQQALGQGPQFIFQYYEEEERQRGNFPDRFSGHQFPNYSSELNVNALLLGDSALYLCASSAGTPFGYGYTFGSGTRLTVV.

The chain couples TRBV5-1 to TRBJ2-5; possibly TRBD1 for D (7 bases). Looked up from germline, CDR1 is SGHRS and CDR2 is YFSETQ. The CDR3 consists of 16 residues. V was pared by 2 bases and J by 2 bases, with 16 bases between. CDR3 sequence: CASSFTGGTAQETQYF. The CDR3 coding sequence is TGCGCCAGCAGCTTCACTGGCGGGACAGCGCAAGAGACCCAGTACTTC.

This chain connects TRBV6-1 to TRBJ2-7; the D gene is possibly TRBD1 (5 bases). V gave up 9 bases and J gave up 0 bases, with 12 bases separating them. CDR1 and CDR2 (germline): MNHNS, SASEGT. This CDR3 has 13 amino acids. The CDR3 DNA sequence: TGTGCCAGTCATCAGGGTTCCTCCTACGAGCAGTACTTC. Translating gives CASHQGSSYEQYF.